This T cell receptor (beta chain) was recorded in a study of molecular identifiers for immune sequencing clone quantification. Naive CD8 T cells were sorted as CD8+CD4-CCR7+CD45RA+. V shed 0 bases, J shed 4 bases, and the junction held 9 bases outside the gene matches. Germline loops: CDR1 LGHNA, CDR2 YSLEER. The CDR3 has 18 residues. This clonotype was counted at least ten times. As yet, its antigen is unknown. Whole-study findings and limits: Highly expanded clones may be undercounted when identical TCR molecules share barcodes.

In TCRdb, the PCR reads were re-called with MiXCR into one record per CDR3 protein. The table lists about 97,000 distinct CDR3 sequences, about 24% of them singletons. Sequenced material: naive CD8+ T cells from blood, with Jurkat cell RNA spiked in. The subset denotes: FACS-sorted CD8+CD4-CCR7+CD45RA+ naive T cells. The TCR was taken from a human donor in good health. Some libraries in this study had Jurkat cell RNA spiked in. The V and J genes are TRBV4-3 and TRBJ2-2, with 9 bases fitting TRBD1. The CDR3 region has the DNA TGCGCCAGCAGCCAAGATGATTTCGGGACAGGGCCCACCGGGGAGCTGTTTTTT. Protein sequence: CASSQDDFGTGPTGELFF.